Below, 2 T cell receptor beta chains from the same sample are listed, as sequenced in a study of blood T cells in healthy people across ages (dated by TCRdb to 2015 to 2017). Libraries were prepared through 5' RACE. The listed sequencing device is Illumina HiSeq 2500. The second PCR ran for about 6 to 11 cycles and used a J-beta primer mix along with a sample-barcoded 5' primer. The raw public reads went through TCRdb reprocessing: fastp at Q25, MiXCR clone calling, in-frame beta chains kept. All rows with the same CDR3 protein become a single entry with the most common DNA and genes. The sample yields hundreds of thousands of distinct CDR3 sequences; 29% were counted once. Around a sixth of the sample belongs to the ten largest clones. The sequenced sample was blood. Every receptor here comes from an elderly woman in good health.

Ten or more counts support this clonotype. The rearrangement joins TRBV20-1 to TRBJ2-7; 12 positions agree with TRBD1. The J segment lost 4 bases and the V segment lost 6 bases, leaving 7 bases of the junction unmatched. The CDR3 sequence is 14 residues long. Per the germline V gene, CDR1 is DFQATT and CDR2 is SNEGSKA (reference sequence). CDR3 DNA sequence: TGCAGTGCGGATGGGACAGGGGGCGCGTACGAGCAGTACTTC. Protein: CSADGTGGAYEQYF.

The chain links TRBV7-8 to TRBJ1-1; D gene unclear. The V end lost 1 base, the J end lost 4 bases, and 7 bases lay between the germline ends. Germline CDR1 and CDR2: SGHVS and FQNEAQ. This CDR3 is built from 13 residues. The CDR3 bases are TGTGCCAGCAGCTTAGTTAGTAGCACTGAAGCTTTCTTT. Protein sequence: CASSLVSSTEAFF.